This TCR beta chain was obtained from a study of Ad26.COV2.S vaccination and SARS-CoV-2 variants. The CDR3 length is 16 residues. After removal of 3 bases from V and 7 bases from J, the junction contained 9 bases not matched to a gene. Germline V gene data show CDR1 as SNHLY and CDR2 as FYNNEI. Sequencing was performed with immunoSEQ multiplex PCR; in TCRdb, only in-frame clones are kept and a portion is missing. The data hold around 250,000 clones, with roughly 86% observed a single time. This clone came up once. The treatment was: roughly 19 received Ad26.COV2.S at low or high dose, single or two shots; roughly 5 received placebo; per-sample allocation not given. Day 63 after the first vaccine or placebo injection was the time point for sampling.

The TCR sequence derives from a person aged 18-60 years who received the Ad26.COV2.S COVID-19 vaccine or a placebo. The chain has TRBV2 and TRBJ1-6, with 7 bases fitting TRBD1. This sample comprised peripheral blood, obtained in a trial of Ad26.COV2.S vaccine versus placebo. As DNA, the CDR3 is TGTGCCAGCAGTGAGACTGGGACAGTTCGGAATTCACCCCTCCACTTT. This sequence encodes CASSETGTVRNSPLHF.